A selection of T cell receptor beta chains follows, all from one sample in a study of early T cells in non-severe SARS-CoV-2 infection. TCRdb reprocessed the 5' RACE reads via MiXCR and lists one record per CDR3 protein. Of around 71,000 distinct CDR3 sequences listed, 9% to 10% are singletons. This specimen was whole blood, taken at baseline. These receptors all come from an adult who was a healthcare worker with PCR-confirmed SARS-CoV-2 infection or an uninfected control (not recorded which). Both conserved end residues are part of each CDR3. D genes are given only for firm matches. Where a row states a size, it is once, few, many or the class of an expanded clone; other rows omit it.

J: TRBJ2-5; D: .; size: .; V: TRBV20-1; CDR3: CSARDVQAQETQYF; DNA: TGCAGTGCTAGAGATGTACAGGCCCAAGAGACCCAGTACTTC
J: TRBJ2-1; D: TRBD2; size: many; V: TRBV6-2/TRBV6-3; CDR3: CASRSLAGGLGEQFF; DNA: TGTGCCAGCAGATCTCTAGCGGGAGGGCTTGGTGAGCAGTTCTTC
J: TRBJ1-4; D: .; size: few; V: TRBV7-2; CDR3: CASSQKGDNEKLFF; DNA: TGTGCCAGCAGCCAGAAGGGGGATAATGAAAAACTGTTTTTT
J: TRBJ1-3; D: .; size: few; V: TRBV5-1; CDR3: CAGSSGGGAGNTIYF; DNA: TGCGCCGGCAGCTCGGGAGGAGGGGCTGGAAACACCATATATTTT
J: TRBJ2-2; D: TRBD2; size: many; V: TRBV4-2; CDR3: CASKGTSSYTGELFF; DNA: TGTGCCAGCAAAGGGACTAGCTCATACACCGGGGAGCTGTTTTTT
J: TRBJ1-5; D: .; size: .; V: TRBV12-3/TRBV12-4; CDR3: CASSRDMGGRNQPQHF; DNA: TGTGCCAGCAGCCGAGACATGGGGGGGCGAAATCAGCCCCAGCATTTT
J: TRBJ2-5; D: TRBD2; size: few; V: TRBV28; CDR3: CASSHIPGGSQETQYF; DNA: TGTGCCAGCAGTCATATCCCCGGGGGGAGCCAAGAGACCCAGTACTTC
J: TRBJ1-1; D: .; size: few; V: TRBV7-6; CDR3: CASSLDRRSTEAFF; DNA: TGTGCCAGCAGCTTAGATCGGCGGAGCACTGAAGCTTTCTTT
J: TRBJ1-1; D: .; size: .; V: TRBV6-1; CDR3: CASERGNTEAFF; DNA: TGTGCCAGCGAACGTGGGAACACTGAAGCTTTCTTT
J: TRBJ2-1; D: .; size: few; V: TRBV6-2/TRBV6-3; CDR3: CASSYHRKGTLYNEQFF; DNA: TGTGCCAGCAGTTACCACCGCAAGGGAACCCTGTACAATGAGCAGTTCTTC
J: TRBJ1-6; D: .; size: many; V: TRBV27; CDR3: CASSPPRSRDQRSYNSPLHF; DNA: TGTGCCAGCAGTCCCCCTCGCTCTAGGGACCAACGCTCCTATAATTCACCCCTCCATTTT